This T cell receptor (beta chain) was obtained from a study of blood T cell repertoires in COVID-19. As for the study in general: PBMCs, B-cell-depleted T cells, or T cells were the source of the cDNA or gDNA that made up the material.

Per the germline V gene, CDR1 is GTSNPN and CDR2 is SVGIG (reference sequence). CDR3 length equals 15 residues. V lost 2 bases to trimming and J lost 0 bases, with 12 bases between them. The data were produced by immunoSEQ multiplex PCR, yet TCRdb's version contains in-frame clones alone and is incomplete. The table shows 230,000 or so clones, with just over 85% occurring only once. Enrolled through a virtual design, the participants were between 18 and 89 years of age and came from fewer than 30 US areas. The study assigned cohorts using participant-reported clinical history. The sample was PBMCs or T cells enriched from blood (not recorded which). The chain couples TRBV30 to TRBJ2-3; perhaps TRBD2 as D (5 bases). The receptor's source is a woman in her 50s with acute COVID-19. CDR3 protein: CAWSPDFMSTDTQYF. The CDR3 bases are TGTGCCTGGAGTCCGGACTTCATGAGCACAGATACGCAGTATTTT.